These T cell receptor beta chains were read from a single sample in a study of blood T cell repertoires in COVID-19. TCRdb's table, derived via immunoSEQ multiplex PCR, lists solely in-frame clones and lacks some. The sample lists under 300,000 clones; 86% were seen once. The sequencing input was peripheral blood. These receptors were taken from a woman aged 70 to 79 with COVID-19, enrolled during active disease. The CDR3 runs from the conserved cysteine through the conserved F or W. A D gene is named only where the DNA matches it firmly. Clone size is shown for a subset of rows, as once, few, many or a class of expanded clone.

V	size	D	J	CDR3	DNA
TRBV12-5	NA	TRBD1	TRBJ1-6	CASGPDRAYNSPLHF	TGTGCTAGTGGCCCGGACAGGGCCTATAATTCACCCCTCCACTTT
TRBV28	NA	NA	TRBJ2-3	CASSLPSPGADTQYF	TGTGCCAGCAGCCTTCCGTCCCCTGGGGCTGATACGCAGTATTTT
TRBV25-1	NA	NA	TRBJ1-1	CASTQGEDTEAFF	TGTGCCAGTACACAGGGAGAAGATACTGAAGCTTTCTTT
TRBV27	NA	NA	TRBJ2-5	CASSLRREQETQYF	TGTGCCAGCAGTTTAAGGCGGGAACAAGAGACCCAGTACTTC
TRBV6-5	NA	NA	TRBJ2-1	CASSSTPGLYNEQFF	TGTGCCAGCAGTTCCACTCCGGGACTTTACAATGAGCAGTTCTTC
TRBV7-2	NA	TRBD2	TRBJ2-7	CASSLDASGASYEQYF	TGTGCCAGCAGCTTAGACGCTAGCGGGGCCTCCTACGAGCAGTACTTC
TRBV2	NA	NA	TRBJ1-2	CASSGNQDWANYGYTF	TGTGCCAGCAGTGGGAACCAGGATTGGGCTAACTATGGCTACACCTTC
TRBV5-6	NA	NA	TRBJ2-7	CASSLGQSYEQYF	TGTGCCAGCAGCCTCGGACAGAGCTACGAGCAGTACTTC
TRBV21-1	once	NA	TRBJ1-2	CASSKALLREGNYGYTF	TGTGCCAGCAGCAAAGCGCTTTTACGGGAAGGAAACTATGGCTACACCTTC
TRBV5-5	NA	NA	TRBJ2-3	CASKRDFPDTQYF	TGTGCCAGCAAGAGAGATTTTCCGGATACGCAGTATTTT
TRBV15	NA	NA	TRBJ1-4	CATSRDNIPTNEKLFF	TGTGCCACCAGCAGAGATAACATCCCAACTAATGAAAAACTGTTTTTT
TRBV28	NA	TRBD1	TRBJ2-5	CASSPAIQGWQETQYF	TGTGCCAGCAGTCCGGCAATACAGGGGTGGCAAGAGACCCAGTACTTC
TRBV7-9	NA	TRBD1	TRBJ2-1	CASSLGDRELNEQFF	TGTGCCAGCAGCTTAGGGGACAGGGAGTTAAATGAGCAGTTCTTC
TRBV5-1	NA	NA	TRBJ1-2	CASSAGDKIPYGYTF	TGCGCCAGCAGCGCCGGGGACAAAATCCCCTATGGCTACACCTTC
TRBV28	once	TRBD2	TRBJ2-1	CASSFPAGVRNEQFF	TGTGCCAGCAGTTTCCCAGCGGGGGTCCGGAATGAGCAGTTCTTC
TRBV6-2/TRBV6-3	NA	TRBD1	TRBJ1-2	CASSSHGQETYGYTF	TGTGCCAGCAGTTCCCACGGACAGGAGACTTATGGCTACACCTTC
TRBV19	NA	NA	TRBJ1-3	CASKEAGTGNTIYF	TGTGCCAGTAAGGAAGCAGGGACTGGAAACACCATATATTTT
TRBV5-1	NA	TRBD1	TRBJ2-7	CASSLGTGRGNEQYF	TGCGCCAGCAGCTTGGGGACAGGGAGAGGGAACGAGCAGTACTTC
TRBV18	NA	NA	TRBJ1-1	CASSTDRNTEAFF	TGTGCCAGCTCAACAGACAGGAACACTGAAGCTTTCTTT
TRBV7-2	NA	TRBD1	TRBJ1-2	CASSLVYRDRGRGNGYTF	TGTGCCAGCAGCTTAGTATATCGGGACAGGGGGCGCGGCAATGGCTACACCTTC
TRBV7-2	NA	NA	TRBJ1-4	CASRRRASVNEKLFF	TGTGCCAGCAGACGCAGGGCTTCGGTTAATGAAAAACTGTTTTTT
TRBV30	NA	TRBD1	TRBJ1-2	CAWSSNRGERYGYTF	TGTGCCTGGAGTTCAAACAGGGGGGAACGATATGGCTACACCTTC
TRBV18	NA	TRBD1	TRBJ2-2	CASSQTRQGNTGELFF	TGTGCCAGCTCACAAACACGACAGGGAAACACCGGGGAGCTGTTTTTT
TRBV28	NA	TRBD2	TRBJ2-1	CASSLRGGGYYNEQFF	TGTGCCAGCAGTTTAAGGGGCGGGGGGTACTACAATGAGCAGTTCTTC
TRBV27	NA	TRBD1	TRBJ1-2	CASSLGTGVSNYGYTF	TGTGCCAGCAGTTTAGGAACAGGGGTAAGCAACTATGGCTACACCTTC
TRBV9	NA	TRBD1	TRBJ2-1	CASSGETGTNYNEQFF	TGTGCCAGCAGCGGGGAGACAGGGACGAACTACAATGAGCAGTTCTTC
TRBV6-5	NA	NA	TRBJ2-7	CASSYEPSSYEQYF	TGTGCCAGCAGTTACGAACCGAGCTCCTACGAGCAGTACTTC
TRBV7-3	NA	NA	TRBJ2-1	CASSLNSGSYNEQFF	TGTGCCAGCAGCTTAAATAGCGGCTCCTACAATGAGCAGTTCTTC
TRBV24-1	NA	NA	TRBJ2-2	CATSEGRNTGELFF	TGTGCCACCAGTGAGGGGCGGAACACCGGGGAGCTGTTTTTT
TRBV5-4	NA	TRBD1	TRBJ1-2	CASSLAGQGRHGYTF	TGTGCCAGCAGCTTGGCCGGACAGGGGCGCCATGGCTACACCTTC
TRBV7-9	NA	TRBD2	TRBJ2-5	CASKIAGAIKETQYF	TGTGCCAGCAAAATAGCGGGGGCCATTAAAGAGACCCAGTACTTC
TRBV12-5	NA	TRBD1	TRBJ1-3	CASGLGRTGRSGNTIYF	TGTGCTAGTGGTTTGGGCCGGACAGGGAGGTCTGGAAACACCATATATTTT
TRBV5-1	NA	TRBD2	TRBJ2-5	CASGELLAGGVETQYF	TGCGCCAGCGGAGAGCTACTAGCGGGGGGAGTAGAGACCCAGTACTTC
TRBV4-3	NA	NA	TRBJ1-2	CASSQTGWSLYGYTF	TGCGCCAGCAGCCAAACAGGGTGGAGCCTCTATGGCTACACCTTC
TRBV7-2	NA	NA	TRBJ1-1	CASTPVSGNTEAFF	TGTGCCAGCACTCCCGTATCAGGGAACACTGAAGCTTTCTTT
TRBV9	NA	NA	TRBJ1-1	CASSVGVQGNTEAFF	TGTGCCAGCAGCGTAGGAGTGCAGGGGAACACTGAAGCTTTCTTT
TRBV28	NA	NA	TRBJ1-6	CASSKDTGMHSPLHF	TGTGCCAGCAGTAAGGATACAGGGATGCATTCACCCCTCCACTTT
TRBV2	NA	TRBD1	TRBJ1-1	CASSGDREAFF	TGTGCCAGCAGTGGGGACAGGGAAGCTTTCTTT
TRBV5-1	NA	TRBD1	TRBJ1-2	CASSTDRGLGYTF	TGCGCCAGCAGCACAGACAGGGGGCTCGGCTACACCTTC
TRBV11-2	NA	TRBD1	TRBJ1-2	CASSPRTGVFYGYTF	TGTGCCAGCAGCCCCAGGACAGGGGTATTCTATGGCTACACCTTC
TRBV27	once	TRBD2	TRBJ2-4	CASSNSGTTGGDIQYF	TGTGCCAGCAGTAACTCCGGGACGACGGGGGGGGACATTCAGTACTTC
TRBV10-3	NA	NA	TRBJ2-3	CAIGPQSSTDTQYF	TGTGCCATCGGGCCACAGTCTAGCACAGATACGCAGTATTTT
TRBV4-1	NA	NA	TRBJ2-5	CASSQPARRETQYF	TGCGCCAGCAGCCAACCTGCCCGGCGGGAGACCCAGTACTTC
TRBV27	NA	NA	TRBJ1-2	CASSLSGSSDGYTF	TGTGCCAGCAGTTTATCGGGCAGTTCGGATGGCTACACCTTC
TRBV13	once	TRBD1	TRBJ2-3	CASTWDRETDTQYF	TGTGCCAGCACCTGGGACAGGGAGACAGATACGCAGTATTTT
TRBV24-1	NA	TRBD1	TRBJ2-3	CATSDLGTGTPDTQYF	TGTGCCACCAGTGACCTCGGGACAGGGACCCCAGATACGCAGTATTTT
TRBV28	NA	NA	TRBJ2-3	CASSLTHLPTAGQSTDTQYF	TGTGCCAGCAGTTTAACCCACCTGCCGACTGCAGGGCAAAGCACAGATACGCAGTATTTT
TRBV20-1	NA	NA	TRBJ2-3	CSARDRDTQYF	TGCAGTGCTAGAGACCGGGATACGCAGTATTTT
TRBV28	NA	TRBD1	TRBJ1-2	CASSYRDSRRGYTF	TGTGCCAGCAGTTACCGGGACAGTCGTCGGGGCTACACCTTC
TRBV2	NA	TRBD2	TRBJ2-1	CARGGLAGNEQFF	TGTGCCAGGGGAGGACTAGCGGGGAATGAGCAGTTCTTC
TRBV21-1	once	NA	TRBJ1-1	CASSKGTGPEAFF	TGTGCCAGCAGCAAAGGGACAGGGCCTGAAGCTTTCTTT
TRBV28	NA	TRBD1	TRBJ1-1	CASSFLTGVNTEAFF	TGTGCCAGCAGTTTTCTGACAGGGGTGAACACTGAAGCTTTCTTT
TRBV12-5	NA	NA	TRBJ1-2	CASGLGPQSTAMAF	TGTGCTAGTGGTTTGGGCCCTCAATCTACTGCTATGGCCTTC